The 30 T cell receptor beta chains below come from one sample, sequenced in a study of blood T cell repertoires in COVID-19. Profiled with immunoSEQ multiplex PCR; TCRdb holds only in-frame clones, not every one. The table has under 500,000 clones, around nine tenths seen once. Source material: PBMCs or T cells enriched from blood (not recorded which). Receptors originate from a woman between 18 and 29 years old with acute COVID-19.

This clone occurred a few times. This chain connects TRBV6-5 to TRBJ1-5; 8 bases fit TRBD1. V lost 5 bases to trimming and J lost 7 bases; unmatched junction nucleotides: 7. The CDR3 contains 14 residues. Germline V lookup: CDR1 MNHEY, CDR2 SVGAGI. CDR3 region: CASSTTGDGQPQHF. CDR3 coding DNA: TGTGCCAGCAGTACGACAGGGGACGGACAGCCCCAGCATTTT.

The chain is built from TRBV29-1 and TRBJ1-2, with TRBD1 as a possible D gene (5 bases). CDR1 and CDR2 from the germline V gene are SQVTM and ANQGSEA. With 3 bases removed from V and 3 bases from J, the gap between germline ends came to 14 bases. The CDR3 has 14 residues. The CDR3 region has the DNA TGCAGCGTTGAGGCGCGGGGCTTCGACTATGGCTACACCTTC. Translated: CSVEARGFDYGYTF. The variable domain in full, with the rest retrieved from reference TRBV29-1 and TRBJ1-2, is SAVISQKPSRDICQRGTSLTIQCQVDSQVTMMFWYRQQPGQSLTLIATANQGSEATYESGFVIDKFPISRPNLTFSTLTVSNMSPEDSSIYLCSVEARGFDYGYTFGSGTRLTVV.

This rearrangement joins TRBV6-5 to TRBJ1-6; 8 bases map to TRBD1. This CDR3 has 14 residues. Germline-derived CDR1 and CDR2 are MNHEY and SVGAGI. V shed 5 bases, J shed 8 bases, and the junction held 5 bases outside the gene matches. CDR3 sequence (DNA): TGTGCCAGCAGTCCCGACAGGGGTCATTCACCCCTCCACTTT. Encoded protein: CASSPDRGHSPLHF.

The chain couples TRBV29-1 to TRBJ2-1; 13 bases map to TRBD2. Losses at the gene ends were 0 bases for V and 4 bases for J; bases not matched to a gene: 3. Germline values: CDR1 SQVTM, CDR2 ANQGSEA. The CDR3 loop spans 16 amino acids. CDR3 bases: TGCAGCGTTGAAGACCCGGGACTAGCGGGGTACAATGAGCAGTTCTTC. The encoded protein is CSVEDPGLAGYNEQFF.

The chain couples TRBV28 to TRBJ1-2, with 8 bases aligning to TRBD1. Germline-derived CDR1 and CDR2 are MDHEN and SYDVKM. V shed 6 bases, J shed 7 bases, and the junction held 7 bases outside the gene matches. This CDR3 is 13 amino acids long. The CDR3 protein is CASSPGGTSGYTF. The CDR3 DNA reads as TGTGCCAGCAGCCCAGGGGGCACGTCTGGCTACACCTTC.

This rearrangement joins TRBV7-6 to TRBJ1-2; possibly TRBD1 for D (6 bases). V lost 1 base, J lost 7 bases, and 10 bases lay in between. Germline V gene data show CDR1 as SGHVS and CDR2 as FNYEAQ. The CDR3 length is 13 residues. CDR3 DNA: TGTGCCAGCAGCTTAGGAACAGGGTCTGGCTACACCTTC. Amino acid sequence: CASSLGTGSGYTF.

This chain uses TRBV9 with TRBJ2-7, with D perhaps TRBD2 (5 bases). Trimming took 4 bases from V and 6 from J, leaving 14 bases between them. The CDR3 is 13 amino acids. Looked up from germline, CDR1 is SGDLS and CDR2 is YYNGEE. The CDR3 region has the DNA TGTGCCAGCAGCTTAACTCCGGGGTCCGAGCAGTACTTC. Its translation is CASSLTPGSEQYF. The complete variable domain, with remaining parts taken from reference TRBV9 and TRBJ2-7, reads DSGVTQTPKHLITATGQRVTLRCSPRSGDLSVYWYQQSLDQGLQFLIQYYNGEERAKGNILERFSAQQFPDLHSELNLSSLELGDSALYFCASSLTPGSEQYFGPGTRLTVT.

This chain joins TRBV11-2 and TRBJ2-1; 8 positions match TRBD1. Germline V lookup: CDR1 SGHAT, CDR2 FQNNGV. The CDR3 length is 16 residues. With V trimmed by 2 bases and J by 1 base, 4 bases remained unmatched. CDR3 loop: CASSLRGDRSYNEQFF. The DNA for the CDR3 is TGTGCCAGCAGCTTAAGGGGGGACAGGTCCTACAATGAGCAGTTCTTC. Full variable domain (missing parts from reference TRBV11-2 and TRBJ2-1): EAGVAQSPRYKIIEKRQSVAFWCNPISGHATLYWYQQILGQGPKLLIQFQNNGVVDDSQLPKDRFSAERLKGVDSTLKIQPAKLEDSAVYLCASSLRGDRSYNEQFFGPGTRLTVL.

The rearrangement uses TRBV7-2 and TRBJ1-6; perhaps TRBD1 as D (6 bases). The CDR3 is 15 amino acids. Per germline, CDR1 SGHTA and CDR2 FQGNSA. V lost 1 base and J 6 bases, leaving 10 bases between the germline ends. The CDR3: CASSLEGQFNSPLHF. For the CDR3, the DNA is TGTGCCAGCAGCTTAGAAGGACAGTTTAATTCACCCCTCCACTTT. Supplemented by reference TRBV7-2 and TRBJ1-6, the full variable domain reads GAGVSQSPSNKVTEKGKDVELRCDPISGHTALYWYRQSLGQGLEFLIYFQGNSAPDKSGLPSDRFSAERTGGSVSTLTIQRTQQEDSAVYLCASSLEGQFNSPLHFGNGTRLTVT.

The chain is built from TRBV19 and TRBJ2-1; TRBD1 matches 7 bases. Trimming removed 9 bases from V and 5 bases from J; junction bases left unmatched: 4. Per germline, CDR1 LNHDA and CDR2 SQIVND (reference sequence). This CDR3 is 12 amino acids long. The CDR3 region is CASRDRDNEQFF. The CDR3 DNA follows: TGTGCCAGCCGAGACAGGGACAATGAGCAGTTCTTC.

The chain uses TRBV3-1 (or the pseudogene TRBV3-2) and TRBJ1-2; the match to TRBD1 covers 7 bases. CDR1 LGHDT and CDR2 YNNKEL come from the germline V gene (reference sequence). The CDR3 totals 13 residues. After removal of 3 bases from V and 8 bases from J, the junction contained 6 bases not matched to a gene. The CDR3 DNA sequence: TGTGCCAGCAGCCAGAGCCAGGGGGAGGGCTACACCTTC. Residues: CASSQSQGEGYTF.

Note on this clone: This sample includes further DNA sequences coding for the same CDR3. The rearrangement joins TRBV19 to TRBJ2-2, with D possibly matching TRBD1 (5 bases). Per germline, CDR1 LNHDA and CDR2 SQIVND (reference sequence). The CDR3 spans 15 residues. Trimming stripped 3 bases from V and 0 bases from J, with 8 bases between. The CDR3 region is CASSIQGANTGELFF. CDR3 bases: TGTGCCAGTAGTATTCAGGGTGCGAACACCGGGGAGCTGTTTTTT.

The chain recombines TRBV19 with TRBJ2-5, with TRBD1 identical over 7 bases. The ends lost 9 bases at V and 4 bases at J; junction bases unmatched: 8. CDR1 and CDR2 (germline): LNHDA, SQIVND (reference sequence). This CDR3 has 13 residues. Written as DNA, the CDR3 is TGTGCCAGCAGCCCCAGGGGGTTAGAGACCCAGTACTTC. Amino acids: CASSPRGLETQYF.

The chain is built from TRBV6-2 or TRBV6-3 and TRBJ1-5; TRBD1 is a possible D gene (6 bases). The CDR3 covers 15 residues. The germline V and J ends were trimmed by 5 bases and 7 bases, with 18 bases remaining between them. Germline V gene sequence: CDR1 MNHEY, CDR2 SVGEGT. The CDR3 reads CASSRNLQGRQPQHF. CDR3 in DNA: TGTGCCAGCAGTCGCAACCTACAGGGCCGGCAGCCCCAGCATTTT.

The chain has TRBV5-4 and TRBJ1-6, with TRBD1 identical over 7 bases. Trimming took 9 bases from V and 7 from J; bases not matched to a gene: 7. The CDR3 totals 13 residues. CDR1 and CDR2 from the germline V gene are SGHNT and YYREEE (reference sequence). The CDR3 nucleotides read TGTGCCATCACCCGGGACAGAAATTCACCCCTCCACTTT. This gives the protein CAITRDRNSPLHF.

The chain combines TRBV6-4 with TRBJ2-1, with no clear D. V lost 3 bases to trimming and J lost 12 bases, with 12 bases between them. CDR3 length equals 12 residues. CDR1 is MRHNA, CDR2 SNTAGT, per germline. CDR3 nucleotide sequence: TGTGCCAGCAGTGATGGGCTCAGCCCGCAGTTCTTC. Protein: CASSDGLSPQFF.

The rearrangement uses TRBV4-1 and TRBJ1-4; 10 bases agree with TRBD1. Trimming took 4 bases from V and 7 from J; bases not matched to a gene: 15. This CDR3 is built from 18 residues. In germline, CDR1 is MGHRA, CDR2 YSYEKL. This CDR3 reads CASSPTGQGELRSEKLFF. CDR3 nucleotides: TGCGCCAGCAGCCCTACAGGACAGGGGGAATTGAGGAGTGAAAAACTGTTTTTT.

This clone was counted only a few times. The V gene is TRBV6-5, the J gene TRBJ1-4; the D gene is possibly TRBD1 (6 bases). CDR1 and CDR2 (germline): MNHEY, SVGAGI. The CDR3 extends over 15 amino acids. V lost 6 bases and J lost 2, with 13 bases in between. The CDR3, as DNA: TGTGCCAGCAGGCCAGGGGCGGCTACTAATGAAAAACTGTTTTTT. This sequence encodes CASRPGAATNEKLFF.

The chain recombines TRBV5-8 with TRBJ2-7; D is unclear. CDR1 and CDR2 (germline): SGHTS, YDEGEE. The CDR3 spans 14 residues. V was trimmed by 0 bases and J by 3 bases, leaving 10 bases between them. The CDR3 sequence: CASSLGAGNYEQYF. For the CDR3, the DNA is TGTGCCAGCAGCTTGGGTGCAGGAAACTACGAGCAGTACTTC. Supplemented by reference TRBV5-8 and TRBJ2-7, the full variable domain reads EAGVTQSPTHLIKTRGQQATLRCSPISGHTSVYWYQQALGLGLQFLLWYDEGEERNRGNFPPRFSGRQFPNYSSELNVNALELEDSALYLCASSLGAGNYEQYFGPGTRLTVT.

This clone was detected once. The chain carries TRBV9 and TRBJ2-3, with D maybe TRBD2 (6 bases). Germline-derived CDR1 and CDR2 are SGDLS and YYNGEE. V was cut by 3 bases and J by 0 bases, with 11 bases left in between. CDR3 length: 15 residues. The CDR3 DNA is TGTGCCAGCAGCGCTGGGGCGGGAAGCACAGATACGCAGTATTTT. As protein: CASSAGAGSTDTQYF.

This clone appeared a few times. V and J are TRBV19 and TRBJ1-1; 8 bases are a match to TRBD1. The CDR3 covers 12 residues. V shed 9 bases and J 3 bases; nucleotides not matched to a gene: 3. Per germline, CDR1 LNHDA and CDR2 SQIVND (reference sequence). CDR3 residues: CASRGLDTEAFF. The CDR3 DNA reads as TGTGCCAGCAGGGGGCTTGACACTGAAGCTTTCTTT.

This clone was recorded once. This chain links TRBV30 with TRBJ1-6; a possible D gene is TRBD1 (6 bases). V was pared by 3 bases and J by 7 bases, with 16 bases between. Germline lookup yields CDR1 GTSNPN and CDR2 SVGIG (reference sequence). The CDR3 runs 15 residues. The CDR3, as DNA: TGTGCCTGGAGCGCAGGGGATTTCGGGAATTCACCCCTCCACTTT. It translates to CAWSAGDFGNSPLHF.

This clone was seen more than once but under ten times. This sequence joins TRBV12-3 or TRBV12-4 and TRBJ1-2; TRBD1 aligns across 7 bases. The CDR3 loop spans 12 amino acids. V lost 9 bases to trimming and J lost 8 bases; unmatched junction nucleotides: 9. CDR3 DNA sequence: TGTGCCAGTATTTTCACAGGGGCCGGCTACACCTTC. Its protein is CASIFTGAGYTF.

The CDR3 sequence is CASSPRQGAESPLHF. CDR3 DNA sequence: TGTGCCAGCAGCCCACGACAGGGGGCGGAATCACCCCTCCACTTT. V is TRBV5-5 and J is TRBJ1-6; 10 nucleotides align to TRBD1. The germline gives CDR1 SGHKS, CDR2 YYEKEE (reference sequence). Germline trimming cut 4 bases from V and 10 bases from J; bases unmatched to any gene: 8. The CDR3 covers 15 residues.

V is TRBV19 and J is TRBJ1-5; 8 bases agree with TRBD1. CDR1 and CDR2 (germline): LNHDA, SQIVND (reference sequence). This CDR3 comprises 15 residues. The V segment lost 6 bases and the J segment 7 bases; nucleotides outside the gene matches: 11. This CDR3 reads CASRVTGALRQPQHF. In DNA form, the CDR3 reads TGTGCCAGTAGGGTGACAGGGGCGCTTAGGCAGCCCCAGCATTTT.

The chain links TRBV11-2 to TRBJ1-2, with 8 bases lining up with TRBD1. The CDR3 runs to 15 residues. CDR1 SGHAT and CDR2 FQNNGV come from the germline V gene. V lost 4 bases to trimming and J lost 3 bases; unmatched junction nucleotides: 7. In nucleotides, the CDR3 is TGTGCCAGCAGCTCAAAGACAGGGGCCTACTATGGCTACACCTTC. This codes for CASSSKTGAYYGYTF.

The CDR3 sequence is CASSPAGTASSGQYF. The CDR3 nucleotides are TGCGCCAGCAGCCCGGCGGGGACAGCCTCGTCCGGGCAGTACTTC. V gene TRBV5-1 combines with J gene TRBJ2-7; maybe TRBD1 (7 bases). The germline V and J ends were trimmed by 4 bases and 9 bases, with 23 bases remaining between them. Germline V gives CDR1 SGHRS, CDR2 YFSETQ. The CDR3 runs 15 residues.

The genes are TRBV30 and TRBJ1-5; D is unclear. V was cut by 0 bases and J by 6 bases, with 9 bases left in between. Germline V CDR1 and CDR2: GTSNPN, SVGIG (reference sequence). The CDR3 has 13 amino acids. The CDR3 DNA reads TGTGCCTGGAGTGTACGCGTTTTTCAGCCCCAGCATTTT. Its translation: CAWSVRVFQPQHF.

J is TRBJ1-6 and V is TRBV28; no firm D call. Trimming removed 2 bases from V and 9 bases from J, with 11 bases in between. This CDR3 has 14 amino acids. Germline V gives CDR1 MDHEN, CDR2 SYDVKM. The DNA of the CDR3 is TGTGCCAGCAGTTTAGGTGATCTAATTTCACCCCTCCACTTT. Protein: CASSLGDLISPLHF.

V usage is TRBV7-9 and J usage is TRBJ2-7; D may be TRBD2 (6 bases). Germline CDR1 SEHNR, CDR2 FQNEAQ (reference sequence). V was trimmed by 5 bases and J by 0 bases, leaving 17 bases between them. This CDR3 contains 16 residues. CDR3 DNA sequence: TGTGCCAGCAGCCCGCGGGGCGGGACCTTCTCCTACGAGCAGTACTTC. Translated, it gives CASSPRGGTFSYEQYF.